These T cell receptor beta chains were read from a single sample in a study of shared clonotypes between healthy human individuals. Produced via immunoSEQ multiplex PCR; TCRdb's table is partial and in-frame only. The sample carries under 1 million clones, about 97% recorded once. Sequenced: naive CD8+ T cells sorted from blood. The receptors stem from a man aged 30 to 39 in good health. The CDR3 runs from the conserved cysteine through the conserved F or W. The order of the fields is D gene, clone size, J gene, V gene, CDR3 protein, CDR3 DNA. The D gene is left open where the match is weak. The size of a clone is reported for some rows only, either as once, few or many, or as a class for expanded clones.

>TRBD2|-|TRBJ2-1|TRBV27
CASKRESSYNEQFF
TGTGCCAGTAAGCGGGAGAGCTCCTACAATGAGCAGTTCTTC
>-|-|TRBJ2-1|TRBV7-9
CASSLVRAYRGIYNEQFF
TGTGCCAGCAGCTTAGTAAGGGCGTATCGGGGGATTTACAATGAGCAGTTCTTC
>-|-|TRBJ2-4|TRBV7-9
CASSSTRDKNIQYF
TGTGCCAGCAGCTCCACCCGGGACAAAAACATTCAGTACTTC
>-|once|TRBJ2-2|TRBV4-1
CASSQLWTGELFF
TGCGCCAGCAGCCAACTTTGGACCGGGGAGCTGTTTTTT
>TRBD1|-|TRBJ2-3|TRBV11-2
CASSLDPGSGQGTDTQYF
TGTGCCAGCAGCTTAGATCCGGGTTCGGGACAGGGCACAGATACGCAGTATTTT
>-|-|TRBJ2-1|TRBV27
CASSKRGVYNEQFF
TGTGCCAGCTCCAAAAGGGGGGTCTACAATGAGCAGTTCTTC
>-|-|TRBJ2-7|TRBV7-9
CASSNSGGAAYKQYF
TGTGCCAGCAGCAACAGTGGGGGGGCAGCGTATAAGCAGTACTTC
>-|-|TRBJ1-1|TRBV2
CASAGFVAFF
TGTGCCAGTGCAGGGTTTGTAGCTTTCTTT
>TRBD1|-|TRBJ1-5|TRBV7-2
CASSLAPGQGDVSNQPQHF
TGTGCCAGCAGCTTAGCACCGGGACAGGGTGATGTAAGCAATCAGCCCCAGCATTTT
>-|-|TRBJ2-2|TRBV28
CASSRTIANTGELFF
TGTGCCAGCAGCCGCACCATCGCGAACACCGGGGAGCTGTTTTTT
>-|-|TRBJ2-1|TRBV11-2
CASSSFRGTEQFF
TGTGCCAGCAGTTCCTTTAGGGGCACTGAGCAGTTCTTC
>-|-|TRBJ2-3|TRBV11-1
CASSEAGVYTDTQYF
TGTGCCAGCAGCGAAGCAGGGGTTTACACAGATACGCAGTATTTT
>-|-|TRBJ1-5|TRBV21-1
CASSGFPDRGLQPQHF
TGTGCCAGCAGCGGTTTTCCGGACAGGGGGTTACAGCCCCAGCATTTT
>TRBD1|-|TRBJ2-2|TRBV2
CASSGTGDINTGELFF
TGTGCCAGCAGCGGGACAGGGGATATCAACACCGGGGAGCTGTTTTTT
>-|-|TRBJ2-7|TRBV14
CASSPLSGVYSYEQYF
TGTGCCAGCAGCCCCCTGTCGGGAGTCTACTCCTACGAGCAGTACTTC
>-|-|TRBJ2-5|TRBV7-6
CASSFGAERVETQYF
TGTGCCAGCAGCTTCGGGGCGGAGAGGGTGGAGACCCAGTACTTC
>TRBD2|-|TRBJ2-7|TRBV27
CASSLSGSRYEQYF
TGTGCCAGCAGTTTGAGCGGGAGTAGGTACGAGCAGTACTTC
>-|-|TRBJ2-3|TRBV7-9
CASSSSKGRADTQYF
TGTGCCAGCAGCTCTTCAAAGGGAAGGGCCGATACGCAGTATTTT
>-|-|TRBJ2-7|TRBV5-1
CASSLAGSFSYEQYF
TGCGCCAGCAGCTTGGCAGGGTCTTTCTCCTACGAGCAGTACTTC
>TRBD1|-|TRBJ1-2|TRBV18
CASSPPGTGDIYGYTF
TGTGCCAGCTCACCACCCGGGACAGGGGATATCTATGGCTACACCTTC
>-|-|TRBJ1-3|TRBV6-1
CASSEWAYGNTIYF
TGTGCCAGCAGTGAATGGGCCTATGGAAACACCATATATTTT
>-|-|TRBJ2-1|TRBV19
CASSILGGREQFF
TGTGCCAGTAGTATTTTGGGGGGAAGGGAGCAGTTCTTC
>TRBD1|-|TRBJ2-2|TRBV4-1
CASSQTTGTGELFF
TGCGCCAGCAGCCAAACGACAGGGACCGGGGAGCTGTTTTTT
>TRBD1|once|TRBJ2-7|TRBV10-2
CASNRGRVEQYF
TGCGCCAGCAACAGGGGCAGGGTCGAGCAGTACTTC
>-|-|TRBJ1-1|TRBV11-2
CASSLAGKLGTEAFF
TGTGCCAGCAGTTTAGCAGGGAAATTGGGCACTGAAGCTTTCTTT
>-|-|TRBJ2-2|TRBV7-2
CASSLRVDGELFF
TGTGCCAGCAGCCTCAGGGTGGACGGGGAGCTGTTTTTT
>-|-|TRBJ2-2|TRBV5-1
CASSWGTSELFF
TGCGCCAGCAGCTGGGGGACTTCCGAGCTGTTTTTT
>-|-|TRBJ1-5|TRBV27
CASSLPPRSSNQPQHF
TGTGCCAGCAGTTTACCCCCGCGCAGTAGCAATCAGCCCCAGCATTTT
>TRBD2|-|TRBJ2-3|TRBV7-8
CASSTGTSGSADTQYF
TGTGCCAGCAGCACCGGGACTAGCGGGAGTGCAGATACGCAGTATTTT
>-|-|TRBJ1-1|TRBV7-9
CASSPIRITEAFF
TGTGCCAGCAGCCCAATCAGGATCACTGAAGCTTTCTTT
>-|-|TRBJ2-2|TRBV6-5
CASSYVGAGELFF
TGTGCCAGCAGTTACGTCGGGGCCGGGGAGCTGTTTTTT
>-|once|TRBJ1-1|TRBV5-5
CASILTEAFF
TGTGCCAGCATCCTTACTGAAGCTTTCTTT
>-|-|TRBJ2-3|TRBV30
CAWSAGHGSTDTQYF
TGTGCCTGGAGCGCGGGACACGGAAGCACAGATACGCAGTATTTT
>-|-|TRBJ2-5|TRBV11-2
CASSNSDRLGDF
TGTGCCAGCAGCAATTCGGATCGCTTGGGAGACTTC
>-|-|TRBJ2-1|TRBV5-6
CASSLGSSYNEQFF
TGTGCCAGCAGCTTGGGGAGCTCCTACAATGAGCAGTTCTTC
>-|-|TRBJ2-3|TRBV10-2
CASSESVGPNPYTDTQYF
TGCGCCAGCAGTGAGTCGGTTGGGCCGAACCCCTACACAGATACGCAGTATTTT
>TRBD1|-|TRBJ2-1|TRBV29-1
CSVEAAQGVDNEQFF
TGCAGCGTTGAAGCTGCTCAGGGGGTCGACAATGAGCAGTTCTTC
>-|-|TRBJ2-7|TRBV5-1
CASSLGSGQGNYEQYF
TGCGCCAGCAGCTTGGGGTCGGGGCAGGGGAACTACGAGCAGTACTTC
>-|-|TRBJ1-1|TRBV5-1
CASSLVEGGTEAFF
TGCGCCAGCAGCTTGGTGGAAGGGGGTACTGAAGCTTTCTTT
>TRBD2|-|TRBJ2-5|TRBV10-2
CASSRLAVYQETQYF
TGCGCCAGCAGTCGACTAGCGGTGTACCAAGAGACCCAGTACTTC
>-|once|TRBJ2-1|TRBV25-1
CASSEWEGDNEQFF
TGTGCCAGCAGTGAATGGGAAGGGGACAATGAGCAGTTCTTC
>-|-|TRBJ2-2|TRBV5-1
CASSLVRVKVGAGELFF
TGCGCCAGCAGCTTGGTTCGCGTAAAAGTCGGGGCCGGGGAGCTGTTTTTT
>-|-|TRBJ2-1|TRBV11-3
CASSLDSSYIEQFF
TGTGCCAGCAGCTTAGATAGTTCCTACATTGAGCAGTTCTTC
>-|-|TRBJ2-1|TRBV6-5
CASSLSGASYNEQFF
TGTGCCAGCAGTTTGTCAGGGGCCTCCTACAATGAGCAGTTCTTC
>TRBD1|-|TRBJ2-7|TRBV4-1
CASSPSHGTGDEQYF
TGCGCCAGCAGCCCTTCCCATGGGACAGGGGACGAGCAGTACTTC
>TRBD1|once|TRBJ1-2|TRBV5-1
CASSSDSGQGAVGYGYTF
TGCGCCAGCAGCTCGGACTCGGGACAGGGGGCTGTTGGCTATGGCTACACCTTC
>-|-|TRBJ2-7|TRBV7-9
CASSLDKYEQYF
TGTGCCAGCAGCTTAGACAAGTACGAGCAGTACTTC
>-|-|TRBJ2-7|TRBV4-1
CASSQDNGLAYEQYF
TGCGCCAGCAGCCAAGATAACGGGCTAGCCTACGAGCAGTACTTC
>TRBD1|once|TRBJ2-2|TRBV29-1
CSVVGTGGAGELFF
TGCAGCGTTGTCGGGACAGGGGGAGCCGGGGAGCTGTTTTTT
>-|-|TRBJ1-2|TRBV9
CASSLGSGDYGYTF
TGTGCCAGCAGCTTGGGGTCTGGGGACTATGGCTACACCTTC
>-|-|TRBJ2-1|TRBV19
CASSMVLVNEQFF
TGTGCCAGTAGTATGGTACTGGTCAATGAGCAGTTCTTC